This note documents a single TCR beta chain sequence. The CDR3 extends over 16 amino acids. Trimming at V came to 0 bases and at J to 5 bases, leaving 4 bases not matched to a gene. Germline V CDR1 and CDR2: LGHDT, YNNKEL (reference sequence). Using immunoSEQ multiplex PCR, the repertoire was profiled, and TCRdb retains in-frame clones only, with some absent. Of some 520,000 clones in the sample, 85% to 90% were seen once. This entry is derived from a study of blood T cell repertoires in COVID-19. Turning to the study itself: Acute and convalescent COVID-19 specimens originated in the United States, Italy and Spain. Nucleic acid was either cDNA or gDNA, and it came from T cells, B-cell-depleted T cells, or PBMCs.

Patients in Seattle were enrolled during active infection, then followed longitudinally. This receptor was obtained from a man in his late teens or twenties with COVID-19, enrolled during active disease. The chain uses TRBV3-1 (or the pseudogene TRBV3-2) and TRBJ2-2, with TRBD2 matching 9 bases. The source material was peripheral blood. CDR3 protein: CASSQDRLAGTGELFF. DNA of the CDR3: TGTGCCAGCAGCCAAGATCGGCTAGCGGGGACCGGGGAGCTGTTTTTT.